This TCR beta chain appears in the sequencing data of a study of shared clonotypes between healthy human individuals. The replicate PCRs on unsorted PBMC were given 250 to 300 ng DNA, which is tens of thousands of T cell genomes. The method was immunoSEQ multiplex PCR; TCRdb's version includes in-frame clones alone and lacks a portion of them. The sample holds about 470,000 clones, 70% to 80% seen once. Notes on the study in general: Represented diversity, genetic and exposure-history alike, was limited by few donors.

V gave up 5 bases and J gave up 3 bases, with 8 bases separating them. Per the germline V gene, CDR1 is LNHDA and CDR2 is SQIVND (reference sequence). This CDR3 is 13 amino acids long. This clone was counted only a few times. Its target is unknown. Sequencing was carried out using PBMCs. The chain links TRBV19 to TRBJ1-5; D remains ambiguous. This receptor was obtained from a woman in her thirties or forties in good health. Some clones in this sample may be carry-over from other donors' samples. This CDR3 is CASSEGFNQPQHF. In nucleotides, the CDR3 is TGTGCCAGTAGTGAGGGCTTCAATCAGCCCCAGCATTTT. The full variable domain, with the rest looked up from reference TRBV19 and TRBJ1-5, is DGGITQSPKYLFRKEGQNVTLSCEQNLNHDAMYWYRQDPGQGLRLIYYSQIVNDFQKGDIAEGYSVSREKKESFPLTVTSAQKNPTAFYLCASSEGFNQPQHFGDGTRLSIL.